This T cell receptor beta chain was identified in a study of spatial heterogeneity in lung cancer. Findings and caveats of the study: The number of expanded tumor alpha and beta chains correlated with mutation number.

A few counts support this clonotype. Its cognate antigen is unknown. The time point was: sample taken at primary tumor resection. Frozen PBMC, nontumor lung or tumor provided whole RNA, which was sequenced unsorted. TCRdb recomputed calls from the 5' RACE reads with MiXCR, one row per CDR3 protein. There are about 6,900 distinct CDR3 sequences in the sample; approximately 20% occur only once, and 10% to 15% lies in the top ten. The CDR3 is 15 residues long. Trimming pared 2 bases from V and 4 bases from J, leaving 11 bases between. Germline V gene data show CDR1 as MNHEY and CDR2 as SMNVEV (reference sequence).

The rearrangement links TRBV27 to TRBJ1-4, with a possible D match to TRBD1 (5 bases). The source is a female donor with early-stage non-small cell lung cancer. Here the sequenced sample was lung tumor tissue, taken at surgery. The CDR3 spells CASSLITGVNEKLFF. CDR3 nucleotides: TGTGCCAGCAGTTTAATCACAGGCGTTAATGAAAAACTGTTTTTT. Drawing the rest from reference TRBV27 and TRBJ1-4, the complete variable domain is EAQVTQNPRYLITVTGKKLTVTCSQNMNHEYMSWYRQDPGLGLRQIYYSMNVEVTDKGDVPEGYKVSRKEKRNFPLILESPSPNQTSLYFCASSLITGVNEKLFFGSGTQLSVL.